The entry below gives a single T cell receptor (beta chain) sequence along with its context. This sample is drawn from a study of blood T cell repertoires in COVID-19. The wider study: Collection of acute and convalescent COVID-19 samples took place in the United States, Italy and Spain. Sources were T cells, B-cell-depleted T cells, or PBMCs; the material itself was cDNA or gDNA.

The V end was cut by 7 bases, the J end by 0 bases, with 9 bases between. Germline-derived CDR1 and CDR2 are MNHEY and SVGAGI. The CDR3 loop spans 13 amino acids. As handled by the study authors: The authors estimated nucleated cell counts from reference gene primer amplification. TCRdb's table, derived via immunoSEQ multiplex PCR, lists solely in-frame clones and lacks some. V, J and clone size derive from that table, while D and trimming were established from the DNA sequence. The sample lists roughly 220,000 clones, around 84% occurring once. This TCR came from an older woman who had recovered from COVID-19. The chain employs TRBV6-5 and TRBJ1-1; unclear D gene. Sequenced: peripheral blood. The CDR3 nucleotides read TGTGCCAGCATGGGCAGAATGAACACTGAAGCTTTCTTT. This codes for CASMGRMNTEAFF.